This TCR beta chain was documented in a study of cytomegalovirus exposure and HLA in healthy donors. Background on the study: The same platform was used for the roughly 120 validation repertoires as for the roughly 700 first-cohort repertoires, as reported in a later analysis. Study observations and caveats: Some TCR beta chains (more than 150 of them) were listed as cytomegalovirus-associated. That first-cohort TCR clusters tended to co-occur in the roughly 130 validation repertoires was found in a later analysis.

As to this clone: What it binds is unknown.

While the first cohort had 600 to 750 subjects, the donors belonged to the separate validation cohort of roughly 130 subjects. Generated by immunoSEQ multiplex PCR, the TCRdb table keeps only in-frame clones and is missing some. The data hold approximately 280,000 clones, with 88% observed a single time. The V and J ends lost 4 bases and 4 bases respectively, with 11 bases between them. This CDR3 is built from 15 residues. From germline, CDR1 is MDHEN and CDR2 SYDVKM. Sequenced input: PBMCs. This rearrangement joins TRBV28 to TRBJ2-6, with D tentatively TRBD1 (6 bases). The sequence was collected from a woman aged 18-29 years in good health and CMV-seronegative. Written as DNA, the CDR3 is TGTGCCAGCAGTTCCCCAAGGGGGGGGGCCAACGTCCTGACTTTC. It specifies CASSSPRGGANVLTF. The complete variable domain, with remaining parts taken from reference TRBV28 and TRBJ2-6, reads DVKVTQSSRYLVKRTGEKVFLECVQDMDHENMFWYRQDPGLGLRLIYFSYDVKMKEKGDIPEGYSVSREKKERFSLILESASTNQTSMYLCASSSPRGGANVLTFGAGSRLTVL.